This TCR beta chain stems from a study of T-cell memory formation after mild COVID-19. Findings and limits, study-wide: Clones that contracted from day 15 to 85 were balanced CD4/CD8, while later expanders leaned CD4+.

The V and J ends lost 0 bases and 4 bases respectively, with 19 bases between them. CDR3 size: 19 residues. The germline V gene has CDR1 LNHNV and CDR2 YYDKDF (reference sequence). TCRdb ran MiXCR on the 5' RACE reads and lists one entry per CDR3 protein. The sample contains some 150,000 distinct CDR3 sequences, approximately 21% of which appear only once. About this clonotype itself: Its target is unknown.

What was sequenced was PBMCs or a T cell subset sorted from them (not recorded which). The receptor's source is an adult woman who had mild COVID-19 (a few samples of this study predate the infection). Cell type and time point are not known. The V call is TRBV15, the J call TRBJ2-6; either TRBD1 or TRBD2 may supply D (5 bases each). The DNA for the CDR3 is TGTGCCACCAGCAGAGATCTGGGGGTACTTGATCCCGGGGCCAACGTCCTGACTTTC. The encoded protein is CATSRDLGVLDPGANVLTF. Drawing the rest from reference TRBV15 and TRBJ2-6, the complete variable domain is DAMVIQNPRYQVTQFGKPVTLSCSQTLNHNVMYWYQQKSSQAPKLLFHYYDKDFNNEADTPDNFQSRRPNTSFCFLDIRSPGLGDTAMYLCATSRDLGVLDPGANVLTFGAGSRLTVL.